This T cell receptor (beta chain) derives from a study of identical twins. Study findings and constraints: Models predicted less out-of-frame TCR alpha sharing in monozygotic twins than was found.

TCRdb redid the calling of the 5' RACE reads with MiXCR, one entry per CDR3 protein. The table records over 250,000 distinct CDR3 sequences, 8% to 9.5% of them present only once. This clonotype was recorded a few times. Antigen: not known. The germline CDR1 and CDR2 sequences are MRHNA and SNTAGT. V shed 4 bases, J shed 5 bases, and the junction held 7 bases outside the gene matches. The CDR3 is 15 amino acids. In addition, the sample was reused for a study of yellow fever vaccine responses in identical twins.

The chain links TRBV6-4 to TRBJ2-1, with 8 bases lining up with TRBD2. Sequenced: CD8+ T cells sorted from blood. The source is a woman between 18 and 30 years old in good health. The DNA for the CDR3 is TGTGCCAGCAGTGTCGGACTAGCCGGCAACAATGAGCAGTTCTTC. Amino acids: CASSVGLAGNNEQFF.